A single sample is the source of the 14 T cell receptor beta chains below, sequenced in a study of T cell changes during pregnancy in multiple sclerosis. Data came from immunoSEQ multiplex PCR; TCRdb stores just in-frame clones and leaves some out. The table shows about 15,000 clones, with 95% to 97% occurring only once. This material consisted of peripheral blood, taken in the third trimester of pregnancy. The receptors shown here come from a female donor with multiple sclerosis, enrolled in a pregnancy study.

The chain couples TRBV28 to TRBJ2-2; D remains unclear. CDR1 and CDR2 from the germline V gene are MDHEN and SYDVKM. Trimming left V 5 bases short and J 4 bases short, with 17 bases between. CDR3 size: 16 residues. This CDR3 reads CASSPPRARGTGELFF. In DNA, the CDR3 is TGTGCCAGCAGTCCCCCCCGAGCTCGTGGCACCGGGGAGCTGTTTTTT.

J is TRBJ2-1 and V is TRBV29-1; D is perhaps TRBD2 (7 bases). Trimming took off 4 bases at V and 6 bases at J, with 16 bases between the two ends. Germline CDR1 is SQVTM and CDR2 is ANQGSEA. The CDR3 has 14 amino acids. CDR3 coding DNA: TGCAGCGTTGGGTTAAGGGGGGGTAGCAATGAGCAGTTCTTC. Translating gives CSVGLRGGSNEQFF.

The chain is built from TRBV5-1 and TRBJ1-1, with D perhaps matching TRBD1 (6 bases). V shed 3 bases and J shed 5 bases, with 14 bases lying between them. The CDR3 contains 14 residues. Looked up from germline, CDR1 is SGHRS and CDR2 is YFSETQ. The CDR3 reads CASSSEQGRTEAFF. The CDR3 DNA reads as TGCGCCAGCAGCTCGGAACAGGGAAGGACTGAAGCTTTCTTT.

This chain uses TRBV28 with TRBJ1-2, with 8 positions matching TRBD1. This CDR3 comprises 15 residues. V gave up 3 bases and J gave up 5 bases; unmatched junction bases: 8. The germline V gene has CDR1 MDHEN and CDR2 SYDVKM. The CDR3 loop is CASSFHRTGGYGYTF. Written as DNA, the CDR3 is TGTGCCAGCAGTTTTCACCGAACAGGGGGTTATGGCTACACCTTC.

The CDR3 here is CASNMDRGRLDTNEKLFF. The DNA of the CDR3 is TGTGCCAGCAATATGGACAGGGGGCGCTTGGACACTAATGAAAAACTGTTTTTT. The chain carries TRBV7-9 and TRBJ1-4, with 11 bases fitting TRBD1. The CDR3 is 18 residues long. In germline, CDR1 is SEHNR, CDR2 FQNEAQ (reference sequence). V lost 7 bases to trimming and J lost 2 bases; unmatched junction nucleotides: 12.

The chain employs TRBV10-2 and TRBJ2-7; 10 bases are shared with TRBD1. CDR1 WSHSY and CDR2 SAAADI come from the germline V gene. V dropped 1 base and J dropped 2; count of bases not matched to a gene: 8. The CDR3 totals 17 residues. In DNA form, the CDR3 reads TGCGCCAGCAGTGAGTGGGCAGGACAGGGGGACGCCTACGAGCAGTACTTC. Translation: CASSEWAGQGDAYEQYF.

The chain uses TRBV7-9 and TRBJ2-7; 9 positions match TRBD1. Germline values: CDR1 SEHNR, CDR2 FQNEAQ (reference sequence). The CDR3 is 15 amino acids. Germline trimming cut 5 bases from V and 5 bases from J; bases unmatched to any gene: 10. The CDR3 spells CASSPLGDRVDEQYF. The CDR3 DNA sequence: TGTGCCAGCAGCCCGCTAGGGGACAGGGTCGACGAGCAGTACTTC.

The rearrangement uses TRBV27 and TRBJ2-7; D is perhaps TRBD2 (6 bases). V was shortened by 3 bases and J by 6 bases, with 12 bases between the two germline ends. The CDR3 has 13 amino acids. In germline, CDR1 is MNHEY, CDR2 SMNVEV (reference sequence). CDR3 amino acids: CASSFLQGGEQYF. The CDR3 DNA is TGTGCCAGCAGTTTCCTCCAGGGAGGCGAGCAGTACTTC.

The CDR3: CASSVTGARGYTF. CDR3 nucleotide sequence: TGTGCCAGCAGTGTGACAGGGGCCCGGGGCTACACCTTC. This rearrangement joins TRBV28 to TRBJ1-2; 8 bases are shared with TRBD1. Germline loops: CDR1 MDHEN, CDR2 SYDVKM. The CDR3 spans 13 residues. The V segment lost 5 bases and the J segment 8 bases; nucleotides outside the gene matches: 7.

This chain joins TRBV7-2 and TRBJ1-5, with D possibly matching TRBD1 (6 bases). CDR1 is SGHTA, CDR2 FQGNSA, per germline. The length of the CDR3 is 15 residues. V lost 5 bases and J 2 bases, leaving 13 bases between the germline ends. The chain's CDR3 is CASSPDRWGNQPQHF. The CDR3 DNA follows: TGTGCCAGCAGCCCTGACAGGTGGGGCAATCAGCCCCAGCATTTT.

The chain employs TRBV29-1 and TRBJ2-3, with D maybe TRBD1 (7 bases). This CDR3 has 14 amino acids. V was cut by 6 bases and J by 0 bases, with 13 bases left in between. The germline CDR1 and CDR2 sequences are SQVTM and ANQGSEA. This CDR3 reads CSVDREVSTDTQYF. CDR3 DNA sequence: TGCAGCGTAGACAGGGAGGTGAGCACAGATACGCAGTATTTT.

V usage is TRBV27 and J usage is TRBJ1-3; 8 positions match TRBD1. This CDR3 has 13 amino acids. J lost 4 bases, V lost 5 bases, and 1 base had no gene match. Germline-derived CDR1 and CDR2 are MNHEY and SMNVEV (reference sequence). The CDR3 sequence is CASSRDRGNTIYF. The CDR3 nucleotides are TGTGCCAGCAGTAGGGACAGGGGAAACACCATATATTTT.

V gene TRBV11-2 combines with J gene TRBJ1-6, with 7 bases lining up with TRBD1. CDR3 length: 16 residues. Germline CDR1 and CDR2: SGHAT and FQNNGV. V gave up 4 bases and J gave up 5 bases; unmatched junction bases: 8. CDR3: CASSSSDRTNNSPLHF. DNA of the CDR3: TGTGCCAGCAGCTCCTCGGACAGGACAAATAATTCACCCCTCCACTTT.

This chain connects TRBV18 to TRBJ1-1, with a possible D match to TRBD1 (5 bases). The germline V gene encodes CDR1 KGHSH and CDR2 LQKENI. V was clipped by 2 bases and J by 10 bases, with 14 bases between them. This CDR3 comprises 13 residues. CDR3 nucleotides: TGTGCCAGCTCACCAGAAGTAGGGGCGATAGCTTTCTTT. Residues: CASSPEVGAIAFF.